Below are 9 T cell receptor beta chains sequenced from a single sample in a study of cytotoxic CD8 clonotypes in ibrutinib-treated CLL. The protocol was immunoSEQ multiplex PCR, while the TCRdb copy is restricted to in-frame clones and leaves out a portion. The sample contains fewer than 400,000 clones, over 55% of which appear only once. This specimen was PBMCs, taken after 36 months of ibrutinib treatment. Every receptor here comes from a human donor with chronic lymphocytic leukemia.

This clone was observed a handful of times. V is TRBV19 and J is TRBJ1-1, with D possibly being TRBD1 (5 bases). CDR3 size: 15 residues. Germline V lookup: CDR1 LNHDA, CDR2 SQIVND (reference sequence). Trimming shortened V by 4 bases and J by 3 bases, and 15 bases separated the two germline ends. CDR3 protein: CASSRSRGSDTEAFF. The CDR3 DNA reads TGTGCCAGTAGTAGATCAAGGGGTAGTGACACTGAAGCTTTCTTT. The full variable domain, rest sourced from reference TRBV19 and TRBJ1-1, is DGGITQSPKYLFRKEGQNVTLSCEQNLNHDAMYWYRQDPGQGLRLIYYSQIVNDFQKGDIAEGYSVSREKKESFPLTVTSAQKNPTAFYLCASSRSRGSDTEAFFGQGTRLTVV.

V is TRBV5-1 and J is TRBJ2-1; tentatively, D is TRBD2 (5 bases). The CDR3 is 15 amino acids. Germline CDR1 reads SGHRS; CDR2 reads YFSETQ. V lost 3 bases and J lost 7, with 17 bases in between. The CDR3, as DNA: TGCGCCAGCAGCTGGAGCGGCGGTCCTCAGAATGAGCAGTTCTTC. It translates to CASSWSGGPQNEQFF.

The V and J genes are TRBV19 and TRBJ2-3; 7 bases map to TRBD1. The CDR3 is 13 amino acids. V was clipped by 4 bases and J by 4 bases; unmatched bases: 2. Germline lookup yields CDR1 LNHDA and CDR2 SQIVND (reference sequence). CDR3 sequence: CASSTTGSDTQYF. DNA for the CDR3: TGTGCCAGTAGTACGACAGGGTCAGATACGCAGTATTTT.

The genes are TRBV6-6 and TRBJ1-5, with 8 bases lining up with TRBD1. The CDR3 is made up of 13 amino acids. Germline values: CDR1 MNHNY, CDR2 SVGAGI (reference sequence). Trimming removed 5 bases from V and 5 bases from J; junction bases left unmatched: 2. For the CDR3, the DNA is TGTGCCAGCAGTCGGACAGGGTATCAGCCCCAGCATTTT. Encoded protein: CASSRTGYQPQHF.

The chain recombines TRBV29-1 with TRBJ2-7; D remains unclear. The CDR3 extends over 14 amino acids. The V end lost 1 base, the J end lost 6 bases, and 16 bases lay between the germline ends. Germline values: CDR1 SQVTM, CDR2 ANQGSEA. DNA for the CDR3: TGCAGCGTTGAAGTCCGTCCTCCCACGGGCGAGCAGTACTTC. It codes for CSVEVRPPTGEQYF.

J is TRBJ2-3 and V is TRBV28, with 8 bases identical to TRBD2. Losses at the gene ends were 8 bases for V and 3 bases for J; bases not matched to a gene: 13. Germline V gene data show CDR1 as MDHEN and CDR2 as SYDVKM. The CDR3 spans 16 residues. Here the CDR3 DNA reads TGTGCCAGCCATAGCGGGAAGGTACGAGGAACAGATACGCAGTATTTT. The encoded protein is CASHSGKVRGTDTQYF.

This chain links TRBV11-2 with TRBJ2-5, with 15 bases fitting TRBD2. Germline V gene sequence: CDR1 SGHAT, CDR2 FQNNGV. V shed 4 bases and J 5 bases; nucleotides not matched to a gene: 5. The CDR3 loop spans 16 amino acids. The CDR3 protein is CASSSWTSGGAETQYF. The CDR3 nucleotides are TGTGCCAGCAGCTCCTGGACTAGCGGGGGGGCGGAGACCCAGTACTTC.

The chain couples TRBV29-1 to TRBJ1-2; D possibly corresponds to TRBD1 (6 bases). The CDR3 loop spans 16 amino acids. Trimming removed 2 bases from V and 5 bases from J, with 21 bases in between. Germline loops: CDR1 SQVTM, CDR2 ANQGSEA. CDR3 bases: TGCAGCGTTGAATTTCGGGTTTTGACGGACAGTTATGGCTACACCTTC. Its protein is CSVEFRVLTDSYGYTF.

The chain employs TRBV7-9 and TRBJ1-5, with 7 bases matching TRBD1. Looked up from germline, CDR1 is SEHNR and CDR2 is FQNEAQ (reference sequence). The CDR3 consists of 15 residues. The junction had 7 bases not matched to a gene; V was cut back by 5 bases and J by 3 bases. The DNA of the CDR3 is TGTGCCAGCAGCCAGTGGGACAGAGACAATCAGCCCCAGCATTTT. Its translation: CASSQWDRDNQPQHF.